A few counts support the clone carrying this T cell receptor (beta chain). What it binds is not known. This sample stems from a study of STAT5B mutations in CD4+ large granular lymphocyte leukemia. The overall study: Healthy donors showed HLA-associated enrichment of the CDR3 'QG' motif. Study results and caveats: About a quarter of private leukemic clonotypes occurred rarely in other patients' non-leukemic repertoires.

Using immunoSEQ multiplex PCR, the repertoire was profiled, and TCRdb retains in-frame clones only, with some absent. The table includes 20,000 or so clones, approximately 71% detected once. The V gene's germline CDR1 is SEHNR and CDR2 FQNEAQ (reference sequence). V shed 1 base, J shed 2 bases, and the junction held 0 bases outside the gene matches. The CDR3 sequence is 14 residues long. This receptor was taken from a human donor in good health. The chain is built from TRBV7-9 and TRBJ1-2; 8 nucleotides agree with TRBD1. Material for sequencing was CD4+ T cells from blood buffy coats. Written as DNA, the CDR3 is TGTGCCAGCAGCTTAGACAGGGGGAACTATGGCTACACCTTC. It yields the protein CASSLDRGNYGYTF.